This is a list of T cell receptor beta chains from one sample in a study of blood T cell repertoires in COVID-19. Produced via immunoSEQ multiplex PCR; TCRdb's table is partial and in-frame only. The sample has 270,000 or so clones, roughly 86% seen once. The source material was peripheral blood. All receptors come from a man aged 35-49 years with active or convalescent COVID-19. Both conserved end residues are part of each CDR3. D genes are given only for firm matches. Not all rows give a size; the values are once, few, many and, for expanded clones, a class.

V gene,D gene,J gene,clone size,CDR3 protein,CDR3 DNA
TRBV5-1,TRBD1,TRBJ2-7,-,CASSSPGDRPGYEQYF,TGCGCCAGCAGCTCCCCCGGGGACAGGCCCGGCTACGAGCAGTACTTC
TRBV24-1,TRBD1,TRBJ1-5,few,CATSDGDRGFQPQHF,TGTGCCACCAGTGATGGGGACAGGGGGTTTCAGCCCCAGCATTTT
TRBV5-1,-,TRBJ1-4,-,CASRAGGGDEKLFF,TGCGCCAGCAGAGCGGGGGGAGGGGATGAAAAACTGTTTTTT
TRBV30,-,TRBJ1-6,-,CAWTPPRVYNSPLHF,TGTGCCTGGACCCCCCCCAGGGTCTATAATTCACCCCTCCACTTT
TRBV12-3/TRBV12-4,-,TRBJ1-5,-,CASRSGGNQPQHF,TGTGCCAGCAGGTCAGGGGGCAATCAGCCCCAGCATTTT
TRBV5-5,-,TRBJ2-4,-,CASSLDGRVGNIQYF,TGTGCCAGCAGCTTGGATGGGCGGGTTGGGAACATTCAGTACTTC
TRBV7-9,TRBD2,TRBJ2-2,-,CASSSPSGSFAGELFF,TGTGCCAGCAGCTCCCCTAGCGGGAGCTTTGCCGGGGAGCTGTTTTTT
TRBV6-5,-,TRBJ2-3,-,CASRRTLTDTQYF,TGTGCCAGCAGGCGAACCCTCACAGATACGCAGTATTTT
TRBV24-1,TRBD1,TRBJ2-2,-,CATEGTGLLTGELFF,TGTGCCACCGAAGGGACAGGGCTCTTGACCGGGGAGCTGTTTTTT
TRBV6-5,TRBD1,TRBJ1-5,-,CASREATGGNQPQHF,TGTGCCAGCAGGGAGGCCACAGGGGGCAATCAGCCCCAGCATTTT
TRBV7-7,TRBD1,TRBJ2-5,-,CASSLLFVGQGALETQYF,TGTGCTAGCAGCTTATTATTTGTGGGACAGGGGGCATTGGAGACCCAGTACTTC
TRBV3-1/TRBV3-2,-,TRBJ2-7,few,CASSQGGLAVYEQYF,TGTGCCAGCAGCCAAGGCGGCCTAGCAGTTTACGAGCAGTACTTC
TRBV19,TRBD1,TRBJ1-5,few,CASTPTPTAGGLSNQPQHF,TGTGCCAGTACCCCGACCCCCACGGCAGGGGGCTTAAGCAATCAGCCCCAGCATTTT